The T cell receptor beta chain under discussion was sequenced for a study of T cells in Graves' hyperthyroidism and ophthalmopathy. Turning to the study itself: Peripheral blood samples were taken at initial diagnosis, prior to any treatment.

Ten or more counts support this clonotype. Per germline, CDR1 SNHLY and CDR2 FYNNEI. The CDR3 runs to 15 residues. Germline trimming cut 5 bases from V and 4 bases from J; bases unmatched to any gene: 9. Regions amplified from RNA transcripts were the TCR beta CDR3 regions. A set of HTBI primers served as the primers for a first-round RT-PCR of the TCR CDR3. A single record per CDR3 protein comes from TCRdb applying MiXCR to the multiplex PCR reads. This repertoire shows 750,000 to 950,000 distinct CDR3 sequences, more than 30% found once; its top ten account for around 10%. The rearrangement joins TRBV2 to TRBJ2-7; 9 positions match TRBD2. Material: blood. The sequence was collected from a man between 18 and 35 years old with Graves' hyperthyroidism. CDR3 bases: TGTGCCAGCAGTCGCCTAGCGGGAAAAGGGTACGAGCAGTACTTC. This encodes CASSRLAGKGYEQYF.